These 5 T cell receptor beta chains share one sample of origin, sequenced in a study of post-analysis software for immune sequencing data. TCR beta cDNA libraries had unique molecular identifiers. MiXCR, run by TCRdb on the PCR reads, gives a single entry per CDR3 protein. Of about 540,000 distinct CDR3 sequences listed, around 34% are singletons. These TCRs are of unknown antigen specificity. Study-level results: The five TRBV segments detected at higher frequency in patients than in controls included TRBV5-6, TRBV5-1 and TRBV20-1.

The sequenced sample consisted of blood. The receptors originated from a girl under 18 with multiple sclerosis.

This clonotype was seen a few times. The CDR3 loop reads CASSQPDREQYF. CDR3 in DNA: TGCGCCAGCAGCCAGCCGGACAGGGAGCAGTACTTC. V gene TRBV4-1 combines with J gene TRBJ2-4; TRBD1 agrees at 8 bases. CDR1 and CDR2 (germline): MGHRA, YSYEKL. J lost 13 bases, V lost 3 bases, and 5 bases had no gene match. The CDR3 runs to 12 residues.

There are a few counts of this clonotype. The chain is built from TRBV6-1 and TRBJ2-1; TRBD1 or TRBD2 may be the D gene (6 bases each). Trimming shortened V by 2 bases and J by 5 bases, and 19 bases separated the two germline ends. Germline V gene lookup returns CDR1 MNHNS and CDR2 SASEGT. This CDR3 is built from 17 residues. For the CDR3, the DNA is TGTGCCAGCAGTGAAAGTCTGAAGGGGGGCCCCCACAATGAGCAGTTCTTC. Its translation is CASSESLKGGPHNEQFF.

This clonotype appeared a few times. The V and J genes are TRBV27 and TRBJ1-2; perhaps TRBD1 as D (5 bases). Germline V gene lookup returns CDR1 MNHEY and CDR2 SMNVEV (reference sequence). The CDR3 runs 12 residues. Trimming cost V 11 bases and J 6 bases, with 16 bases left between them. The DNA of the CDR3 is TGTGCCGGAGCCGAATGGGGCGATGGCTACACCTTC. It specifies CAGAEWGDGYTF.

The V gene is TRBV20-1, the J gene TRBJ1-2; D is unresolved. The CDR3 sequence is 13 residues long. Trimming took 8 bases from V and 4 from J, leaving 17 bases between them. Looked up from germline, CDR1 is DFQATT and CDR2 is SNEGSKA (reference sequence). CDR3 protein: CSSRRPEAYGYTF. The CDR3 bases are TGCAGTTCTCGTCGGCCGGAAGCCTATGGCTACACCTTC.

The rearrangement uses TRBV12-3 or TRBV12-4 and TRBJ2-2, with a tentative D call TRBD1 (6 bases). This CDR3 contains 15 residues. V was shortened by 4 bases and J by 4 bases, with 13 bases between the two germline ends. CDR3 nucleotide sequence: TGTGCCAGCAGTTCCAAAAACAGGGCCACCGGGGAGCTGTTTTTT. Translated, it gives CASSSKNRATGELFF.